This T cell receptor beta chain was identified in a study of blood T cell repertoires in COVID-19. Turning to the study itself: T cells, B-cell-depleted T cells, or PBMCs supplied cDNA or gDNA.

TCRdb keeps only in-frame clones here, not all; method: immunoSEQ multiplex PCR. The sample has about 200,000 clones; around four fifths are singletons. The CDR3 spans 13 residues. In germline, CDR1 is MNHEY, CDR2 SVGEGT. Trimming at V came to 5 bases and at J to 6 bases, leaving 3 bases not matched to a gene. The source is a man aged 55 to 70 with COVID-19, enrolled during active disease. The specimen sequenced was peripheral blood. V usage is TRBV6-2 or TRBV6-3 and J usage is TRBJ1-4, with 7 bases aligning to TRBD1. The CDR3 sequence is CASSRDSHEKLFF. The DNA of the CDR3 is TGTGCCAGCAGTCGGGACAGCCATGAAAAACTGTTTTTT.